Listed here is a single TCR beta chain. The antigen is undetermined. The entry originates in a study of identical twins. Whole-study results and caveats: Potential partial confounding of zero-insertion analyses by invariant MAIT and iNKT cells was noted.

In germline, CDR1 is SGHRS, CDR2 YFSETQ. CDR3 size: 13 residues. V shed 4 bases, J shed 3 bases, and the junction held 3 bases outside the gene matches. All of the donors were Caucasians in good health. Template switching, a step in the protocol, added a universal primer site, and cDNA carried unique molecular identifiers. TCRdb re-analysed the 5' RACE reads in MiXCR, keeping a single row per CDR3 protein. The data hold fewer than 250,000 distinct CDR3 sequences, with roughly 7% observed a single time. These data were also filed under a second study, of yellow fever vaccine responses in identical twins.

The sample consisted of memory (CD45RO+) T cells sorted from blood. The chain recombines TRBV5-1 with TRBJ2-7; 8 bases fit TRBD2. The sequence was collected from a woman aged 18-29 years in good health. The CDR3 bases are TGCGCCAGCAGCCTCCGGGAGGGCTACGAGCAGTACTTC. This translates into CASSLREGYEQYF.